This T cell receptor beta chain is from a study of identical twins (dated by TCRdb to the mid-2010s). Looking at the study overall: To test whether fetal clonotypes persist, the study used deep sequencing on TCR alpha and beta repertoires from monozygotic twins, unrelated adults of various ages, and cord blood. Replicate twin experiments were performed at different times using different library preparation protocols to rule out contamination.

Study-wide findings and limitations: Out-of-frame TCR alpha sharing in monozygotic twins was systematically underestimated by recombination models, whereas sharing between unrelated individuals was in agreement with the recombination models. Compared with coincidental sharing between unrelated individuals, out-of-frame TCR alpha sequences shared between twins had an excess of sequences with low generation probability. Fewer insertions were carried by abundant cord blood beta clonotypes, a similar but weaker trend appeared in young adult naive repertoires, and no such trend appeared in memory repertoires. A weaker excess of twin sharing was found in beta out-of-frame sequences because the signal-to-noise ratio was lowered by fewer shared sequences. Invariant T cells such as MAIT and iNKT could partly confound zero-insertion analyses, though diverse VJ usage argued against this for most clonotypes. Because the same donors could not be followed over many years, the conclusions depended on cross-sectional statistical analysis.

Points on this clonotype: Its target antigen remains unknown. Nothing much larger sits one base from this clone, and base qualities are not available.

Libraries were constructed by 5' RACE. Instrument on record: Illumina HiSeq 2000. A universal primer binding site was added through template switching, and the final cDNA carried a unique molecular identifier so that TCR cDNA molecules could be counted accurately. First-strand cDNA for TCR alpha and beta chains was synthesized from specific primers in the conserved constant-segment region. Each cDNA library was double barcoded, with a SMART-Mk sample barcode plus Illumina barcodes, to control for contamination. TruSeq adapter sequences and Illumina sample barcodes were added in two successive PCR steps. Sequencing of the TCR alpha and beta cDNA libraries was done on the Illumina HiSeq platform using custom primers. As for the original processing: Unique molecular identifiers were extracted from raw reads with MiGEC, and CDR3 positions were determined with MiXCR. Recombination models were inferred per individual with the repgenHMM and IGoR tools using an EM algorithm. Shared clonotypes were analyzed with the tcR package in R, and sharing was normalized by the product of cloneset sizes. To study raw recombination free of thymic and clonal selection effects, out-of-frame nonproductive sequences were analyzed. TCRdb reprocessed the public reads (quality trimming at Q25 with fastp, clone calling with MiXCR) and kept in-frame beta chains. Records with the same CDR3 protein are collapsed into one entry carrying the most frequent genes and DNA. The V and J calls here are based on TCRdb, not the publication. For this sample there are approximately 500,000 distinct CDR3 sequences; 20% to 25% appear just once. The ten largest clones take up 2.9% of the sample.

Every donor was a healthy Caucasian. Three pairs of female monozygotic twins, all aged about 18 to 29 years, were included in the twin cohort. Positive isolation kits from Invitrogen were used to isolate CD4+ and CD8+ T cell populations. The same sample was also used in a study of T cells expressing NK-cell markers. The second source states: Fewer than ten donors provided sorted CD3+CD56+NKG2C+, CD3+CD56+NKG2C- and CD3+CD56-NKG2C+ T-cell subsets, whose TCR beta-chain repertoires were profiled. Among the eight sequenced donors, only one was HCMV-seronegative, while the other seven were HCMV-seropositive. In several experiments an anti-gammadeltaTCR antibody was added to restrict sorting to alphabetaTCR-expressing T cells. In over 5 donors, the dominant CD3+CD56+NKG2C+ clonotypes were among the top 10 CD8+ clonotypes and accounted for roughly 1.0-7.5% of CD8+ T cells. Those dominant clonotypes were again the most abundant among CD3+CD56-NKG2C+ cells in a few donors, at 28.3-60.1%. It remained unclear whether the expanded NKG2C-expressing T cell clones were specific for HCMV antigens. The eight sequenced donors were randomly selected healthy volunteers, three men and five women. A commercial ELISA kit detecting HCMV-specific IgG in serum was used to determine HCMV serostatus. MIGEC was used to demultiplex reads and group reads by UMI, and MiTCR was used to assemble and quantify clonotypes. To exclude erroneous sequences, only TCR cDNA sequences supported by at least two reads were retained. Downstream repertoire analysis used the tcR package, and clonotypes were matched across fractions by CDR3 nucleotide sequence plus V segment. VDJmatch was used to annotate antigen specificity against VDJdb, with one amino acid substitution in CDR3 allowed.

Material for sequencing was CD4+ T cells sorted from blood. The sequence was collected from a woman under 30 in good health.

The CDR3 has the sequence CAINTPGQGAREAFF. The DNA sequence follows: TGTGCCATCAACACGCCGGGACAGGGGGCTAGGGAAGCTTTCTTT. The chain was built from TRBV19 and TRBJ1-1; TRBD1 fits 12 bases in the junction. The CDR3 spans 15 residues, from the cysteine through the phenylalanine. Left in the record is the CDR3 DNA by itself, 45 bases read in frame from the first base. The germline V gene (reference sequence) provides CDR1 LNHDA and CDR2 SQIVND. Compared with germline, V lacks 10 bases and J lacks 8 bases; bases without a gene match: 14.